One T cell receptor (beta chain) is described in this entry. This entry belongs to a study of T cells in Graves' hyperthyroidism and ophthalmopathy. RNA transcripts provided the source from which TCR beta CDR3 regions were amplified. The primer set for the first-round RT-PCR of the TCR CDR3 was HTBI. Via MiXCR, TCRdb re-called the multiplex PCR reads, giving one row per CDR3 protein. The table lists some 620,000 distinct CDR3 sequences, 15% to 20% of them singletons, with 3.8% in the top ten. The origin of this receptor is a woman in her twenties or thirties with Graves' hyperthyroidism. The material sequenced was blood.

DNA of the CDR3: TGTGCCAGCCGTTTCGCGAGAGAGAACACTGAAGCTTTCTTT. This translates into CASRFARENTEAFF. The chain employs TRBV6-5 and TRBJ1-1; D gene ambiguous. Germline V gene sequence: CDR1 MNHEY, CDR2 SVGAGI. Trimming pared 8 bases from V and 1 base from J, leaving 14 bases between. The CDR3 covers 14 residues.